The present TCR beta chain was sequenced within a study of OX40 agonist ivuxolimab in advanced cancers. Overall study context: Patients were dosed intravenously with ivuxolimab at 0.01 to 10 mg/kg every 2 weeks. Partial responses occurred in three patients (one hepatocellular carcinoma, two cutaneous melanoma).

TCRdb's copy holds only in-frame clones and misses some; the assay was immunoSEQ multiplex PCR. The sample records thousands of clones, roughly 73% being singletons. This clone appeared a few times. Its antigen is as yet unknown. Broader study findings: At doses 0.1 to 3.0 mg/kg, CD4+ and CD8+ clones expanded. Some nonresponders likewise displayed low normalized T-cell clonal expansion.

The CDR3 loop spans 14 amino acids. Trimming took 4 bases from V and 5 from J; bases not matched to a gene: 7. Per germline, CDR1 SGHTA and CDR2 FQGNSA. The chain employs TRBV7-2 and TRBJ2-7; TRBD1 matches 8 bases. The TCR originated in an adult with an advanced solid tumor such as melanoma, head and neck, liver or kidney cancer. The sequences come from CD4+ or CD8+ T cells sorted from blood, collected in a trial of the OX40 agonist ivuxolimab. The CDR3 spells CASSSSGGRDEQYF. As DNA, the CDR3 is TGTGCCAGCAGCTCATCAGGGGGCCGCGACGAGCAGTACTTC. Complete variable domain (other parts from reference TRBV7-2 and TRBJ2-7): GAGVSQSPSNKVTEKGKDVELRCDPISGHTALYWYRQSLGQGLEFLIYFQGNSAPDKSGLPSDRFSAERTGGSVSTLTIQRTQQEDSAVYLCASSSSGGRDEQYFGPGTRLTVT.